This entry describes one TCR beta chain. Its antigen is unknown. The entry originates in a study of vaccination effects on CD4 cells after COVID-19. Across the whole study: Two doses of BNT162b2 or mRNA-1273 vaccine were administered to participants.

Study-wide results and caveats: Marked clonal contraction was seen late after vaccination (in both infection- and vaccine-induced clones).

CD4+ T cells specific for antigen were expanded with viral peptide pools by the ViraFEST assay before sequencing. The culture ran for around 10 days before CD4+ T cells were isolated. Nucleocapsid antibodies stayed negative before and after vaccination, showing no earlier SARS-CoV-2 infection. Cultivation was performed at a few million PBMC per well with 9 to 10 IU/ml IL-2 and roughly 9.9 ug/ml peptides added. It was on days 3 and 7 that half the medium was replaced with IL-2 medium. Clones were read by immunoSEQ multiplex PCR, and TCRdb kept only the in-frame ones, dropping some. Seen here are tens of thousands of clones, roughly 66% observed once, and the top ten hold 14% to 15%. The germline V gene encodes CDR1 MNHEY and CDR2 SMNVEV (reference sequence). The CDR3 totals 13 residues. Trimming removed 3 bases from V and 8 bases from J; junction bases left unmatched: 5.

The rearrangement uses TRBV27 and TRBJ2-7, with TRBD2 matching 9 bases. The receptor was derived from a human donor who received a COVID-19 vaccine. This sample comprised CD4+ T cells from PBMCs cultured with HCoV-OC43 spike peptides, obtained before COVID-19 vaccination. This sample's subset: HCoV-OC43 spike overlapping peptide pool stimulation. The CDR3 DNA follows: TGTGCCAGCAGTTTCGGGACTAGCTCTAAGCAGTACTTC. Its translation is CASSFGTSSKQYF.